The 3 T cell receptor beta chains below were found in one sample sequenced in a study of control samples from healthy donors and cancer patients. Measured with immunoSEQ multiplex PCR; TCRdb has only the in-frame clones, and not every one. In total, the table holds fewer than 200,000 clones. Source material: blood. The receptors originated from a woman in her twenties or thirties in good health.

V and J are TRBV6-5 and TRBJ2-1; 8 bases are shared with TRBD2. V trimming: 5 bases; J trimming: 8 bases; junction bases outside the gene matches: 8. The CDR3 loop spans 14 amino acids. Germline CDR1 is MNHEY and CDR2 is SVGAGI. The CDR3 nucleotides read TGTGCCAGCAGTAACGGACTAGCTTTCGATGAGCAGTTCTTC. Its translation: CASSNGLAFDEQFF.

This chain connects TRBV5-1 to TRBJ1-1, with 9 bases fitting TRBD1. The CDR3 runs to 15 residues. The germline V gene has CDR1 SGHRS and CDR2 YFSETQ. The junction had 1 base not matched to a gene; V was cut back by 0 bases and J by 1 base. Here the CDR3 reads CASSLVTGGNTEAFF. CDR3 DNA: TGCGCCAGCAGCTTGGTGACAGGGGGGAACACTGAAGCTTTCTTT.

CDR3 protein: CASSGSKRGNTEAFF. For the CDR3, the DNA is TGTGCCAGCTCTGGGTCGAAGCGAGGGAACACTGAAGCTTTCTTT. This rearrangement joins TRBV18 to TRBJ1-1, with D hard to call. CDR3 length: 15 amino acids. The V and J ends lost 6 bases and 1 base respectively, with 15 bases between them. CDR1 KGHSH and CDR2 LQKENI come from the germline V gene.